This T cell receptor beta chain was sequenced in a study of T cells after yellow fever vaccination. About the research overall: Preparation used SMART-Seq v4 Ultra Low Input for the low-cell-number fractions.

MiXCR, applied by TCRdb to the 5' RACE reads, yields one record per CDR3 protein. Of over 150,000 distinct CDR3 sequences listed, 5.5% to 7.5% were seen once; the top ten hold approximately 2.5%. Study results and limitations: Post-booster reappearance was seen for most primary-vaccination clones (about 96% CD4, around 89% CD8). By day 5 rather than day 15, the secondary response had peaked, though it was weaker.

This CDR3 region has 14 residues. The V gene lost 3 bases and the J gene lost 4 bases, with 12 bases spanning the gap. Germline loops: CDR1 SGHTA, CDR2 FQGNSA. This clonotype was found many times. What it recognizes is unknown. The sample consisted of CD4+ T cells sorted from PBMCs, taken roughly 5 days after the first yellow fever vaccination. This TCR was sampled from a man younger than 35 who received the YFV17D yellow fever vaccine. The rearrangement links TRBV7-2 to TRBJ1-1; D gene ambiguous. The CDR3 protein is CASSFGGESTEAFF. CDR3 nucleotides: TGTGCCAGCAGCTTTGGAGGCGAGTCCACTGAAGCTTTCTTT. The entire variable domain, with the rest obtained from reference TRBV7-2 and TRBJ1-1, is as follows: GAGVSQSPSNKVTEKGKDVELRCDPISGHTALYWYRQSLGQGLEFLIYFQGNSAPDKSGLPSDRFSAERTGGSVSTLTIQRTQQEDSAVYLCASSFGGESTEAFFGQGTRLTVV.